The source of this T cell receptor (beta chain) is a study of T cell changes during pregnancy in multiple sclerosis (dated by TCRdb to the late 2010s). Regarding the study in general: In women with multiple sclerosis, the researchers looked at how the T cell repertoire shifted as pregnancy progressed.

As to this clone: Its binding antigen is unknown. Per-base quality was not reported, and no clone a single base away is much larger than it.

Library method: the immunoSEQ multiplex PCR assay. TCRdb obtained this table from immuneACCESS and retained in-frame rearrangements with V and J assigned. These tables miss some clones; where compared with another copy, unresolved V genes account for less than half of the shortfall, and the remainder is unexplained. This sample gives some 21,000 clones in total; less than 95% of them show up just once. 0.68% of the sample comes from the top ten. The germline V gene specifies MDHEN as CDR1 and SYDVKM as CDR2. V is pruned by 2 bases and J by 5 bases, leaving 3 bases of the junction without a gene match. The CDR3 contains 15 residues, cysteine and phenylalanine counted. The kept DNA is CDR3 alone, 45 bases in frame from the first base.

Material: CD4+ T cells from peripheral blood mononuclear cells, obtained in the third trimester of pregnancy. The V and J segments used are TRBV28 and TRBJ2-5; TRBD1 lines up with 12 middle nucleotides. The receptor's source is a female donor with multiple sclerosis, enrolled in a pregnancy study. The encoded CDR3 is CASSLGGQGAETQYF. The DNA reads TGTGCCAGCAGTTTAGGGGGACAGGGGGCCGAGACCCAGTACTTC.